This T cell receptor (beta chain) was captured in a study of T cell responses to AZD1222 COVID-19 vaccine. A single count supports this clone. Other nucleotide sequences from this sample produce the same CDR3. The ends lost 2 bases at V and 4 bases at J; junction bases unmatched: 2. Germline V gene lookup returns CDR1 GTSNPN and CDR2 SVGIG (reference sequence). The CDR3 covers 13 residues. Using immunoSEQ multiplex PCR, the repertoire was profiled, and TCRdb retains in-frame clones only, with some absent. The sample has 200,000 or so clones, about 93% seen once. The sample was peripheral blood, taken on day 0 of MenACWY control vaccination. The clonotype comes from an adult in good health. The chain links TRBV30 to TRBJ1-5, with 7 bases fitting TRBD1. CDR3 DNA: TGTGCCTGGAGTCGACAGGGAAATCAGCCCCAGCATTTT. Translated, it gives CAWSRQGNQPQHF.